Sequencing of this TCR beta chain was carried out in a study of type 1 regulatory T cells. Study-level information: This in vitro CD4 product, T-allo10, is enriched for Tr1 cells and alloantigen-specific.

TCRdb re-called the reads through MiXCR, storing one row per CDR3 protein. The table shows 80,000 to 100,000 distinct CDR3 sequences, with around 30% occurring only once. Trimming pared 8 bases from V and 0 bases from J, leaving 12 bases between. The germline V gene has CDR1 SEHNR and CDR2 FQNEAQ (reference sequence). The CDR3 is 14 residues long. The chain employs TRBV7-9 and TRBJ2-3; a weak D match, TRBD1 (5 bases). The sequence came from a human donor in good health. Sequencing was performed on CD4+ T cells, either the whole sample or a sorted fraction (not recorded which). DNA of the CDR3: TGTGCCAGCGCCACCGACAGAAGCACAGATACGCAGTATTTT. It is translated as CASATDRSTDTQYF.